The next 5 T cell receptor beta chains were all read from a single sample in a study of Ad26.COV2.S vaccination and SARS-CoV-2 variants. Sequenced by immunoSEQ multiplex PCR; TCRdb stores in-frame clones only, minus some. The sample lists hundreds of thousands of clones, about 90% occurring once. Documented treatment: roughly 18 received Ad26.COV2.S at low or high dose, single or two shots; roughly five received placebo; per-sample allocation not given. Day 63 following the first vaccine or placebo injection was when the samples were taken. The input for sequencing was peripheral blood, taken in a trial of Ad26.COV2.S vaccine versus placebo. The receptors originated from a person aged 18-65 years who received the Ad26.COV2.S COVID-19 vaccine or a placebo.

The chain employs TRBV6-2 or TRBV6-3 and TRBJ2-1; D may be TRBD2 (6 bases). The germline V and J ends were trimmed by 5 bases and 8 bases, with 22 bases remaining between them. Germline V gene data show CDR1 as MNHEY and CDR2 as SVGEGT. CDR3 length equals 16 residues. The CDR3: CASSKKRVAGPDEQFF. The CDR3 nucleotides are TGTGCCAGCAGTAAAAAGCGGGTGGCCGGGCCCGATGAGCAGTTCTTC.

The genes are TRBV6-6 and TRBJ1-5, with TRBD1 matching 9 bases. Germline loops: CDR1 MNHNY, CDR2 SVGAGI (reference sequence). This CDR3 comprises 16 residues. Unmatched junction bases numbered 7, after V lost 6 bases and J lost 1 base. The CDR3 here is CASRGRDRESNQPQHF. The DNA for the CDR3 is TGTGCCAGCAGGGGGAGGGACAGGGAGAGCAATCAGCCCCAGCATTTT.

The V call is TRBV20-1, the J call TRBJ1-1; no clear D. V was trimmed by 4 bases and J by 7 bases, leaving 10 bases between them. This CDR3 spans 11 amino acids. Germline V gene data show CDR1 as DFQATT and CDR2 as SNEGSKA (reference sequence). DNA of the CDR3: TGCAGTGCTACCTGGCAGGTTGAAGCTTTCTTT. It translates to CSATWQVEAFF.

The V call is TRBV7-2, the J call TRBJ2-3, with D unclear. This CDR3 is 12 amino acids long. V shed 7 bases and J shed 4 bases, with 9 bases lying between them. Looked up from germline, CDR1 is SGHTA and CDR2 is FQGNSA. This CDR3 is CASNRRADTQYF. In DNA form, the CDR3 reads TGTGCCAGCAACCGTAGGGCAGATACGCAGTATTTT. Using reference TRBV7-2 and TRBJ2-3 for the parts outside the CDR3, the full variable domain is GAGVSQSPSNKVTEKGKDVELRCDPISGHTALYWYRQSLGQGLEFLIYFQGNSAPDKSGLPSDRFSAERTGGSVSTLTIQRTQQEDSAVYLCASNRRADTQYFGPGTRLTVL.

The genes are TRBV14 and TRBJ1-6, with D possibly TRBD1 on 6 matching bases. From germline, CDR1 is SGHDN and CDR2 FVKESK. There are 14 residues in the CDR3. Trimming took off 4 bases at V and 3 bases at J, with 7 bases between the two ends. The chain's CDR3 is CASSRTDYNSPLHF. Written as DNA, the CDR3 is TGTGCCAGCAGCCGGACAGACTATAATTCACCCCTCCACTTT.